A single sample is the source of the 22 T cell receptor beta chains below, sequenced in a study of T cell changes during pregnancy in multiple sclerosis. Using immunoSEQ multiplex PCR, the repertoire was profiled, and TCRdb retains in-frame clones only, with some absent. The table includes about 110,000 clones, under 95% detected once. The specimen was peripheral blood, collected in the third trimester of pregnancy. The source is a female donor in good health, enrolled as a control in a pregnancy study.

CDR3 region: CASSRGQEEKLFF. As DNA, the CDR3 is TGTGCCAGCTCCAGGGGCCAAGAGGAAAAACTGTTTTTT. The V call is TRBV18, the J call TRBJ1-4; weak D call: TRBD1 (6 bases). This CDR3 region has 13 residues. The germline V and J ends were trimmed by 6 bases and 8 bases, with 13 bases remaining between them. CDR1 is KGHSH and CDR2 is LQKENI in the germline V gene. The complete variable domain, with remaining parts taken from reference TRBV18 and TRBJ1-4, reads NAGVMQNPRHLVRRRGQEARLRCSPMKGHSHVYWYRQLPEEGLKFMVYLQKENIIDESGMPKERFSAEFPKEGPSILRIQQVVRGDSAAYFCASSRGQEEKLFFGSGTQLSVL.

The rearrangement uses TRBV7-8 and TRBJ2-7, with D perhaps matching TRBD1 (6 bases). V lost 3 bases, J lost 3 bases, and 9 bases lay in between. Germline-derived CDR1 and CDR2 are SGHVS and FQNEAQ. The CDR3 sequence is 13 residues long. The CDR3 DNA reads as TGTGCCAGCAGCTTGGGACATTACTACGAGCAGTACTTC. Translating gives CASSLGHYYEQYF.

The V and J genes are TRBV28 and TRBJ1-2; 9 bases align to TRBD1. The germline V gene has CDR1 MDHEN and CDR2 SYDVKM. CDR3 length: 15 residues. J was trimmed by 7 bases and V by 10 bases; bases with no gene match: 16. The chain's CDR3 is CAIRQQGAHFVGYTF. In DNA form, the CDR3 reads TGTGCCATTCGCCAACAGGGGGCGCATTTTGTTGGCTACACCTTC.

The gene calls are TRBV7-9 and TRBJ1-1; possibly TRBD1 for D (5 bases). The CDR3 totals 15 residues. In germline, CDR1 is SEHNR, CDR2 FQNEAQ (reference sequence). Trimming shortened V by 2 bases and J by 3 bases, and 13 bases separated the two germline ends. Here the CDR3 reads CASSLLRGGYTEAFF. The CDR3 DNA reads as TGTGCCAGCAGCTTACTTCGCGGGGGGTACACTGAAGCTTTCTTT.

The chain is built from TRBV19 and TRBJ2-7; TRBD1 matches at 7 bases. The CDR3 covers 12 residues. V shed 4 bases and J 5 bases; nucleotides not matched to a gene: 2. Germline V gene sequence: CDR1 LNHDA, CDR2 SQIVND (reference sequence). This chain's CDR3 is CASSTRGNEQYF. The CDR3 nucleotides are TGTGCCAGTAGTACCAGGGGGAACGAGCAGTACTTC.

The gene calls are TRBV19 and TRBJ1-5; D may be TRBD1 (5 bases). V lost 6 bases and J 4 bases, leaving 13 bases between the germline ends. The CDR3 consists of 14 residues. Germline CDR1 LNHDA, CDR2 SQIVND (reference sequence). CDR3 region: CASRKGGGNQPQHF. The CDR3 DNA reads as TGTGCCAGTAGGAAAGGCGGGGGAAATCAGCCCCAGCATTTT.

This rearrangement joins TRBV6-1 to TRBJ1-1, with 7 bases that match TRBD1. Germline V gene data show CDR1 as MNHNS and CDR2 as SASEGT. CDR3 length: 17 amino acids. V shed 4 bases, J shed 1 base, and the junction held 12 bases outside the gene matches. The CDR3 sequence is CASSVDRATSQNTEAFF. The CDR3 DNA follows: TGTGCCAGCAGTGTCGACAGGGCGACTTCCCAGAACACTGAAGCTTTCTTT.

The V call is TRBV5-4, the J call TRBJ2-5; 10 positions agree with TRBD1. The length of the CDR3 is 15 residues. Germline loops: CDR1 SGHNT, CDR2 YYREEE (reference sequence). Germline trimming cut 2 bases from V and 3 bases from J; bases unmatched to any gene: 4. The CDR3 is CASSFPGTGEETQYF. CDR3 sequence (DNA): TGTGCCAGCAGCTTCCCCGGGACAGGGGAAGAGACCCAGTACTTC.

The chain recombines TRBV6-1 with TRBJ2-7; 10 bases are a match to TRBD1. Germline V lookup: CDR1 MNHNS, CDR2 SASEGT. CDR3 size: 18 residues. V was pared by 3 bases and J by 2 bases, with 13 bases of the junction left unmatched. CDR3 in amino acids: CASSDDLPDRGGPYEQYF. As DNA, the CDR3 is TGTGCCAGCAGTGATGATTTGCCGGACAGGGGGGGACCCTACGAGCAGTACTTC.

The chain employs TRBV10-3 and TRBJ1-5, with D maybe TRBD1 (6 bases). CDR1 ENHRY and CDR2 SYGVKD come from the germline V gene. The CDR3 sequence is 14 residues long. The V and J ends lost 4 bases and 3 bases respectively, with 10 bases between them. The CDR3 DNA follows: TGTGCCATCAGTGTACCAGGGGACAATCAGCCCCAGCATTTT. This codes for CAISVPGDNQPQHF.

The V gene is TRBV27, the J gene TRBJ1-5; 7 nucleotides match TRBD1. Trimming removed 5 bases from V and 2 bases from J; junction bases left unmatched: 18. The CDR3 is 19 residues long. The V gene's germline CDR1 is MNHEY and CDR2 SMNVEV (reference sequence). DNA for the CDR3: TGTGCCAGCAGTACAACCACAGGGGCCTCAGAAAGTGGCAATCAGCCCCAGCATTTT. Its translation: CASSTTTGASESGNQPQHF.

The chain combines TRBV7-2 with TRBJ1-4; perhaps TRBD1 as D (6 bases). Germline V gives CDR1 SGHTA, CDR2 FQGNSA. The CDR3 has 15 amino acids. V lost 3 bases to trimming and J lost 4 bases, with 12 bases between them. CDR3 sequence reads: CASSFSGQSNEKLFF. The CDR3 DNA sequence: TGTGCCAGCAGCTTCAGCGGACAGAGTAATGAAAAACTGTTTTTT.

The chain joins TRBV7-3 to TRBJ2-1, with unresolved D. This CDR3 has 15 amino acids. CDR1 SGHTA and CDR2 FQGTGA come from the germline V gene. V lost 0 bases to trimming and J lost 1 base, with 7 bases between them. The CDR3 sequence: CASSLTASSYNEQFF. The CDR3 DNA reads as TGTGCCAGCAGCTTAACGGCCAGTTCCTACAATGAGCAGTTCTTC.

The genes are TRBV7-2 and TRBJ2-5, with a possible D match to TRBD2 (5 bases). The V gene lost 7 bases and the J gene lost 2 bases, with 14 bases spanning the gap. Per germline, CDR1 SGHTA and CDR2 FQGNSA. This CDR3 comprises 14 residues. The CDR3: CASTLDWGQETQYF. The CDR3 region has the DNA TGTGCCAGCACCCTGGACTGGGGACAAGAGACCCAGTACTTC.

V gene TRBV6-6 combines with J gene TRBJ1-5, with D hard to call. The V gene's germline CDR1 is MNHNY and CDR2 SVGAGI (reference sequence). The CDR3 sequence is 13 residues long. Deletions cut 2 bases from V and 4 bases from J, with 6 bases between. Written as DNA, the CDR3 is TGTGCCAGCAGTTACGGGCAGAATCAGCCCCAGCATTTT. Protein sequence: CASSYGQNQPQHF.

The chain employs TRBV4-1 and TRBJ1-6; D not resolved. Trimming took 0 bases from V and 9 from J, leaving 6 bases between them. The CDR3 length is 13 residues. Looked up from germline, CDR1 is MGHRA and CDR2 is YSYEKL. CDR3: CASSQDAGSPLHF. DNA for the CDR3: TGCGCCAGCAGCCAAGATGCGGGTTCACCCCTCCACTTT.

The rearrangement joins TRBV30 to TRBJ2-7, with D unclear. This CDR3 spans 15 amino acids. Trimming removed 0 bases at V and 5 bases at J, with 17 bases between. Germline-derived CDR1 and CDR2 are GTSNPN and SVGIG (reference sequence). The CDR3 sequence: CAWSVELPHPNEQYF. CDR3 nucleotide sequence: TGTGCCTGGAGTGTAGAGCTCCCCCACCCGAACGAGCAGTACTTC.

V and J are TRBV7-9 and TRBJ2-1, with D possibly matching TRBD2 (6 bases). CDR1 SEHNR and CDR2 FQNEAQ come from the germline V gene (reference sequence). V dropped 2 bases and J dropped 9 bases, with 17 bases sitting between them. The CDR3 covers 15 residues. CDR3 amino acids: CASSLQGWGDVEQFF. DNA for the CDR3: TGTGCCAGCAGCTTACAGGGTTGGGGGGACGTTGAGCAGTTCTTC. The full variable domain, completed using reference TRBV7-9 and TRBJ2-1, is DTGVSQNPRHKITKRGQNVTFRCDPISEHNRLYWYRQTLGQGPEFLTYFQNEAQLEKSRLLSDRFSAERPKGSFSTLEIQRTEQGDSAMYLCASSLQGWGDVEQFFGPGTRLTVL.

This clone appeared a single time. The rearrangement uses TRBV4-3 and TRBJ1-3; D perhaps matches TRBD1 (5 bases). The CDR3 runs 14 residues. V dropped 5 bases and J dropped 0 bases, with 8 bases sitting between them. The germline gives CDR1 LGHNA, CDR2 YSLEER. DNA of the CDR3: TGCGCCAGCAGCGACAGTGTCTCTGGAAACACCATATATTTT. Its translation: CASSDSVSGNTIYF.

V is TRBV25-1 and J is TRBJ1-6; D unclear. The V and J ends lost 4 bases and 7 bases respectively, with 14 bases between them. The CDR3 extends over 15 amino acids. Germline lookup yields CDR1 MGHDK and CDR2 SYGVNS. CDR3 bases: TGTGCCAGCAGTGCCCTAGATGACCTCAATTCACCCCTCCACTTT. Residues: CASSALDDLNSPLHF. Based on the CDR3 plus reference TRBV25-1 and TRBJ1-6, the full variable domain is EADIYQTPRYLVIGTGKKITLECSQTMGHDKMYWYQQDPGMELHLIHYSYGVNSTEKGDLSSESTVSRIRTEHFPLTLESARPSHTSQYLCASSALDDLNSPLHFGNGTRLTVT.

The genes are TRBV7-3 and TRBJ1-2, with 8 bases aligning to TRBD1. The CDR3 has 14 amino acids. The germline V gene encodes CDR1 SGHTA and CDR2 FQGTGA. The trim removed 3 bases at V and 6 bases at J, leaving 6 bases unmatched. For the CDR3, the DNA is TGTGCCAGCAGCTTCGGACAGGGAGGGCATGGCTACACCTTC. It encodes CASSFGQGGHGYTF.

V usage is TRBV15 and J usage is TRBJ1-5; TRBD1 is a possible D gene (5 bases). Germline CDR1 LNHNV, CDR2 YYDKDF (reference sequence). The CDR3 is 17 residues long. V lost 1 base and J 3 bases, leaving 16 bases between the germline ends. This chain's CDR3 is CATSRADWRGSNQPQHF. The CDR3 nucleotides read TGTGCCACCAGCAGAGCCGATTGGAGGGGTTCCAATCAGCCCCAGCATTTT. Based on the CDR3 plus reference TRBV15 and TRBJ1-5, the full variable domain is DAMVIQNPRYQVTQFGKPVTLSCSQTLNHNVMYWYQQKSSQAPKLLFHYYDKDFNNEADTPDNFQSRRPNTSFCFLDIRSPGLGDTAMYLCATSRADWRGSNQPQHFGDGTRLSIL.